Listed below are T cell receptor beta chains from one sample, sequenced in a study of response to subunit inactivated influenza vaccine. Via MiXCR, TCRdb re-called the RT-PCR reads, giving one row per CDR3 protein. The sample includes hundreds of thousands of distinct CDR3 sequences, over 9.5% of them seen just once. The specimen was PBMCs from blood, collected more than 35 days after vaccination. Source of these receptors: a man in his fifties who received an inactivated influenza vaccine. Both conserved end residues are part of each CDR3. The D gene is left open where the match is weak. Some rows mark clone size as missing; the rest say once, few, many or name a class of expanded clone.

>TRBV20-1|many|NA|TRBJ2-5
CSASPGERYQETQYF
TGCAGTGCTTCCCCGGGGGAAAGGTACCAAGAGACCCAGTACTTC
>TRBV10-3|few|TRBD1|TRBJ2-7
CAISDPGQRYEQYF
TGTGCCATCAGTGACCCGGGACAGCGCTACGAGCAGTACTTC
>TRBV20-1|once|TRBD2|TRBJ2-5
CSATREGGHQETQYF
TGCAGTGCAACACGGGAGGGAGGGCACCAAGAGACCCAGTACTTC
>TRBV12-3/TRBV12-4|NA|NA|TRBJ1-5
CASSAVETSNQPQHF
TGTGCCAGCAGTGCCGTGGAAACAAGCAATCAGCCCCAGCATTTT
>TRBV5-1|NA|TRBD1|TRBJ2-5
CASSLGTGTSQETQYF
TGCGCCAGCAGCTTGGGGACAGGGACATCCCAAGAGACCCAGTACTTC
>TRBV3-1|NA|TRBD2|TRBJ2-1
CASSLGTWGSGRGWNEQFF
TGTGCCAGCAGCCTAGGGACTTGGGGTAGCGGGAGAGGGTGGAATGAGCAGTTCTTC
>TRBV5-6|many|NA|TRBJ1-1
CASSTYSYEAFF
TGTGCCAGCAGTACTTACAGCTATGAAGCTTTCTTT
>TRBV12-3/TRBV12-4|many|TRBD2|TRBJ2-5
CASKLRGGQETQYF
TGTGCCAGCAAGCTACGGGGGGGGCAAGAGACCCAGTACTTC
>TRBV2|few|TRBD1|TRBJ2-3
CASSGGQPDTQYF
TGTGCCAGCAGTGGGGGACAGCCAGATACGCAGTATTTT
>TRBV7-9|NA|TRBD2|TRBJ2-5
CASSFGGEETQYF
TGTGCCAGCAGCTTCGGGGGGGAAGAGACCCAGTACTTC
>TRBV12-3/TRBV12-4|many|NA|TRBJ1-6
CASSPSAVNSPLHF
TGTGCCAGCAGCCCCTCGGCGGTTAATTCACCCCTCCACTTT
>TRBV20-1|once|TRBD1|TRBJ1-2
CSASLVRDSDGYTF
TGCAGTGCTAGTTTAGTTCGGGACAGTGATGGCTACACCTTC
>TRBV12-3/TRBV12-4|many|NA|TRBJ2-5
CASSFLQETQYF
TGTGCCAGCAGTTTCCTTCAAGAGACCCAGTACTTC
>TRBV2|NA|TRBD1|TRBJ2-7
CASSTDRDRQYEQYF
TGTGCCAGCAGCACCGACCGGGACAGACAGTACGAGCAGTACTTC
>TRBV24-1|many|NA|TRBJ2-1
CATSDPSAAPYNEQFF
TGTGCCACCAGTGACCCCTCAGCGGCCCCCTACAATGAGCAGTTCTTC
>TRBV6-2/TRBV6-3|many|NA|TRBJ2-1
CASSYGIPAGYNEQFF
TGTGCCAGCAGTTACGGTATTCCGGCAGGCTACAATGAGCAGTTCTTC
>TRBV3-1|NA|TRBD1|TRBJ2-6
CASSDQPGQGNSGANVLTF
TGTGCCAGCAGCGATCAACCGGGACAGGGGAACTCTGGGGCCAACGTCCTGACTTTC
>TRBV29-1|few|TRBD1|TRBJ2-3
CSVEVGGQLTDTQYF
TGCAGCGTTGAAGTTGGGGGACAGTTGACAGATACGCAGTATTTT
>TRBV7-9|many|NA|TRBJ2-1
CASSGDVRPFF
TGTGCCAGCAGCGGTGACGTACGGCCGTTCTTC
>TRBV7-3|NA|TRBD1|TRBJ2-1
CASSLRSTQGANEQFF
TGTGCCAGCAGCTTAAGGTCAACTCAGGGGGCGAATGAGCAGTTCTTC
>TRBV7-9|many|NA|TRBJ2-7
CASSLGTEFYEQYF
TGTGCCAGCAGCTTAGGGACAGAATTCTACGAGCAGTACTTC